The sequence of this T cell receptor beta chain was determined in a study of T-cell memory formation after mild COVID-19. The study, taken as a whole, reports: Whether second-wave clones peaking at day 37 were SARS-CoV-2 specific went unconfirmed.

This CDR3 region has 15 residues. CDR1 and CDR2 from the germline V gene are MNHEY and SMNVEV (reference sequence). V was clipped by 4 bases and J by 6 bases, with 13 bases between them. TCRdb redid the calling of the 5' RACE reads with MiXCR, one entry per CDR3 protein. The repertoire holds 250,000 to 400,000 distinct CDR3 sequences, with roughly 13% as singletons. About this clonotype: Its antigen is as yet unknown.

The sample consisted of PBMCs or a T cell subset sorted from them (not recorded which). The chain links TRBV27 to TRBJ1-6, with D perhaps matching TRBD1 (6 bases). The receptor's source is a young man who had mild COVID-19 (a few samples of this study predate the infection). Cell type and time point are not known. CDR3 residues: CASSSPPGVNSPLHF. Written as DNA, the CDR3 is TGTGCCAGCAGTTCCCCCCCAGGGGTTAATTCACCCCTCCACTTT.